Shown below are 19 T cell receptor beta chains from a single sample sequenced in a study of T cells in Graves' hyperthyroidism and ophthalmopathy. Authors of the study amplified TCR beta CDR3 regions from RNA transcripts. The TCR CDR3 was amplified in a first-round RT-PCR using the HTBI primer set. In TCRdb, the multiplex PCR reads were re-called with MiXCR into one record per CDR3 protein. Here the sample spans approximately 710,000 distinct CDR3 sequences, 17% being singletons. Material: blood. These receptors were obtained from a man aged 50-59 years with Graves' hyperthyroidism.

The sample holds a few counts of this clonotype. The CDR3 here is CSVGGTPYEQYF. As DNA, the CDR3 is TGCAGCGTTGGTGGGACTCCCTACGAGCAGTACTTC. The rearrangement links TRBV29-1 to TRBJ2-7; tentatively, D is TRBD2 (6 bases). Looked up from germline, CDR1 is SQVTM and CDR2 is ANQGSEA. The CDR3 totals 12 residues. Trimming stripped 4 bases from V and 2 bases from J, with 9 bases between.

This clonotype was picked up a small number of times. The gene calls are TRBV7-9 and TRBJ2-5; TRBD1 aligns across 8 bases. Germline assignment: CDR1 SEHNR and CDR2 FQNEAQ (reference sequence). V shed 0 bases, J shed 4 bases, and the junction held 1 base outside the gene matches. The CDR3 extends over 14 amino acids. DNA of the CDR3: TGTGCCAGCAGCTTAGCAGACAGGGGAGAGACCCAGTACTTC. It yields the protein CASSLADRGETQYF.

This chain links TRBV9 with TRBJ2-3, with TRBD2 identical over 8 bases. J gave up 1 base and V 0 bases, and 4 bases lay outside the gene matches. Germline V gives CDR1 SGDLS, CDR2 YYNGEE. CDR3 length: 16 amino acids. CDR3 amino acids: CASSVASGSGTDTQYF. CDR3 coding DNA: TGTGCCAGCAGCGTAGCCAGCGGGAGCGGCACAGATACGCAGTATTTT.

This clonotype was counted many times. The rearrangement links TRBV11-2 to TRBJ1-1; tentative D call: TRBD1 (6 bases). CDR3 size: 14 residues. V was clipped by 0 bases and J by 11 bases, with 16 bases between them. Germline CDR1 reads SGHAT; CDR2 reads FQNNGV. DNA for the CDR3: TGTGCCAGCAGCTTAGATTGGGCAGGGGATCGGGCTTTCTTT. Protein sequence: CASSLDWAGDRAFF.

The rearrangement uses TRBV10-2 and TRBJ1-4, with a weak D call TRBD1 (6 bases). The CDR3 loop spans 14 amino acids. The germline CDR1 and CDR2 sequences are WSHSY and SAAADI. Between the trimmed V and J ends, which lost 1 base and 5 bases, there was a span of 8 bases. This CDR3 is CASSEFGGNEKLFF. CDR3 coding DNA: TGCGCCAGCAGTGAGTTCGGGGGCAATGAAAAACTGTTTTTT.

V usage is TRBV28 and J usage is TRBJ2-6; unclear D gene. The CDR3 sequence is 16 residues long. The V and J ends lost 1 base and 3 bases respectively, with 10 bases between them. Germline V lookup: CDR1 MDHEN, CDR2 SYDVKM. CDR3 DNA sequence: TGTGCCAGCAGTTTATTAGTCTACTTTGGGGCCAACGTCCTGACTTTC. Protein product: CASSLLVYFGANVLTF. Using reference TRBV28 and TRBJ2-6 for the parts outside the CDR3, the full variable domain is DVKVTQSSRYLVKRTGEKVFLECVQDMDHENMFWYRQDPGLGLRLIYFSYDVKMKEKGDIPEGYSVSREKKERFSLILESASTNQTSMYLCASSLLVYFGANVLTFGAGSRLTVL.

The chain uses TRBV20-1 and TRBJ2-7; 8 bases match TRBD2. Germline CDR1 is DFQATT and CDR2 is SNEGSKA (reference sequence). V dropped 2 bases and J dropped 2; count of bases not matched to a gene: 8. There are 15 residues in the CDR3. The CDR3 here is CSARYPGGPPYEQYF. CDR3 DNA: TGCAGTGCTAGATACCCGGGAGGGCCCCCCTACGAGCAGTACTTC.

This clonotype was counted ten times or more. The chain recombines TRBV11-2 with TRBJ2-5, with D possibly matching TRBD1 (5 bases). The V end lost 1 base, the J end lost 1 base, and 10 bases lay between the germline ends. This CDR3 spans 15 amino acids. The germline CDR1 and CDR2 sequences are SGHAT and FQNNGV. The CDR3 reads CASSLVGQPQETQYF. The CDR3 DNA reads TGTGCCAGCAGCTTAGTGGGGCAGCCCCAAGAGACCCAGTACTTC. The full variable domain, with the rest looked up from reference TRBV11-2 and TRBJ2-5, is EAGVAQSPRYKIIEKRQSVAFWCNPISGHATLYWYQQILGQGPKLLIQFQNNGVVDDSQLPKDRFSAERLKGVDSTLKIQPAKLEDSAVYLCASSLVGQPQETQYFGPGTRLLVL.

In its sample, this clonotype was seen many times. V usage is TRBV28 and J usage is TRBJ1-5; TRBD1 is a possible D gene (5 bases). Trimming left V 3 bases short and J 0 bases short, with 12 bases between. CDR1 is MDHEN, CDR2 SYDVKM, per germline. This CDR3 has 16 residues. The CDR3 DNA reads TGTGCCAGCAGTTTGGAGACAGTTTATAGCAATCAGCCCCAGCATTTT. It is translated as CASSLETVYSNQPQHF. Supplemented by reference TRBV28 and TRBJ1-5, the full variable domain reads DVKVTQSSRYLVKRTGEKVFLECVQDMDHENMFWYRQDPGLGLRLIYFSYDVKMKEKGDIPEGYSVSREKKERFSLILESASTNQTSMYLCASSLETVYSNQPQHFGDGTRLSIL.

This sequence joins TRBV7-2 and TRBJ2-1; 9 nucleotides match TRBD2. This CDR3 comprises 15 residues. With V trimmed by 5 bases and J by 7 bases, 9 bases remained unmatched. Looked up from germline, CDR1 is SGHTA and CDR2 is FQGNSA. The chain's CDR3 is CASSRAGGFMNEQFF. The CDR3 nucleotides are TGTGCCAGCAGCCGGGCGGGAGGGTTTATGAATGAGCAGTTCTTC.

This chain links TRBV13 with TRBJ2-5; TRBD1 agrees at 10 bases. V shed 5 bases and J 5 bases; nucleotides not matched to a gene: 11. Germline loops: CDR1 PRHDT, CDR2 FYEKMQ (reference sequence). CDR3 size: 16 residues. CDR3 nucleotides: TGTGCCAGCAGCACCAACCGGGACAGGGGTAGGGAGACCCAGTACTTC. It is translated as CASSTNRDRGRETQYF.

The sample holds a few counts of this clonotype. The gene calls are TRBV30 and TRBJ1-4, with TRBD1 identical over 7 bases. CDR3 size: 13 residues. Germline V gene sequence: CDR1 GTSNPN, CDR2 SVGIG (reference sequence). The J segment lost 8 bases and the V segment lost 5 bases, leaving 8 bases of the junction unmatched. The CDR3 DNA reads TGTGCCTGGTCGGGACAGCTAGGGGAAAAACTGTTTTTT. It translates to CAWSGQLGEKLFF. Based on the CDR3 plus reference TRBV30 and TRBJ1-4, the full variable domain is SQTIHQWPATLVQPVGSPLSLECTVEGTSNPNLYWYRQAAGRGLQLLFYSVGIGQISSEVPQNLSASRPQDRQFILSSKKLLLSDSGFYLCAWSGQLGEKLFFGSGTQLSVL.

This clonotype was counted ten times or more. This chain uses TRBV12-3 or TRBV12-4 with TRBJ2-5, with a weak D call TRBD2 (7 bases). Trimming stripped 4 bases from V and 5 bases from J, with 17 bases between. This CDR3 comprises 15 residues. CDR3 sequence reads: CASSSSGGASETQYF. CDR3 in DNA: TGTGCCAGCAGTTCCTCGGGGGGCGCTTCGGAGACCCAGTACTTC.

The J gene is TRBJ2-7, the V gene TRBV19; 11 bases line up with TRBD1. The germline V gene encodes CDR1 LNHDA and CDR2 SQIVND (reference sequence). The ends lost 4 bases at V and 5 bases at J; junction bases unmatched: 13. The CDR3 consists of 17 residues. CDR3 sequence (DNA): TGTGCCAGTAGTAATCTCCGCGGACAGGGGGCTATAAACGAGCAGTACTTC. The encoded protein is CASSNLRGQGAINEQYF.

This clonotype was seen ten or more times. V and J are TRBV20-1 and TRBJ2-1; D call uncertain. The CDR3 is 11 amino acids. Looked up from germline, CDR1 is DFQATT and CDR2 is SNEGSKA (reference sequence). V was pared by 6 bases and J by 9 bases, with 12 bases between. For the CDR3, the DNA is TGCAGTGCCCCCCGCGTCGGTGAGCAGTTCTTC. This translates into CSAPRVGEQFF.

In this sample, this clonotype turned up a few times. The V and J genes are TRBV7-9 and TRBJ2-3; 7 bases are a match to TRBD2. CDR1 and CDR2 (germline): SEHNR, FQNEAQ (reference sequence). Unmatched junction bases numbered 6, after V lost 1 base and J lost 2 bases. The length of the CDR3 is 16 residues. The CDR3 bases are TGTGCCAGCAGCTTAGGGTCGAGCGGGGTCACAGATACGCAGTATTTT. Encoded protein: CASSLGSSGVTDTQYF.

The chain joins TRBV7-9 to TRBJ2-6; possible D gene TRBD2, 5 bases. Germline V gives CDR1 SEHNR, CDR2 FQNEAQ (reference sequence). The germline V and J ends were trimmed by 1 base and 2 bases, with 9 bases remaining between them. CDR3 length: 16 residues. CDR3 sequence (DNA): TGTGCCAGCAGCTTAGGGGCGGGCCCTGGGGCCAACGTCCTGACTTTC. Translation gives CASSLGAGPGANVLTF.

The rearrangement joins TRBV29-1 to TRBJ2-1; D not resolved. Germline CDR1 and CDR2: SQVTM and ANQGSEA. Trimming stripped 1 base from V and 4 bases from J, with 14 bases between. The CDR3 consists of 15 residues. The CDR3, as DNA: TGCAGCGTTGAAGGGGCTCCTCCATATTACAATGAGCAGTTCTTC. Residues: CSVEGAPPYYNEQFF.

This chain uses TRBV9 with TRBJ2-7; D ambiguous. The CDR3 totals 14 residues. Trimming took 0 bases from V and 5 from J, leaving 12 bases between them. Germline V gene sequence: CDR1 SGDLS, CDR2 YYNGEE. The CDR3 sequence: CASSVAGRIHEQYF. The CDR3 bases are TGTGCCAGCAGCGTAGCAGGCAGAATCCACGAGCAGTACTTC.